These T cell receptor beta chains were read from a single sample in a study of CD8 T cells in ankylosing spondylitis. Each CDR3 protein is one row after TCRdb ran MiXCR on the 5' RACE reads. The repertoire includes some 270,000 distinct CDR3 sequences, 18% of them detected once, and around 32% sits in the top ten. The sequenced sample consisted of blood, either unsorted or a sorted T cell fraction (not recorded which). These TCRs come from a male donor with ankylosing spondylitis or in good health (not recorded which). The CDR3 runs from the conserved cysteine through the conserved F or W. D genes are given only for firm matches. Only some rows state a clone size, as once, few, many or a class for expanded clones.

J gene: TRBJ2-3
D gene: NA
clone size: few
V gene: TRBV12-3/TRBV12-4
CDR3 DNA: TGTGCCAGCAGTTTTCCTAGCGGCACAGATACGCAGTATTTT
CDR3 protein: CASSFPSGTDTQYF

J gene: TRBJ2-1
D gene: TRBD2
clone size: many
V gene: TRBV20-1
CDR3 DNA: TGCAGTGCTAGATCGGGCGGGAGGGCGACCTCCTACAATGAGCAGTTCTTC
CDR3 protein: CSARSGGRATSYNEQFF

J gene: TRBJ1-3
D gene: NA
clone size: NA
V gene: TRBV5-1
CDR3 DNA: TGCGCCAGCAGCTTGGACGATGCCGGGGGAGAGGGAAACACCATATATTTT
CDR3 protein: CASSLDDAGGEGNTIYF

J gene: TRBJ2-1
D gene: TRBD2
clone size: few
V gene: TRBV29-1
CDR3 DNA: TGCAGCGCCCCGGGACTAGCGTTCGGTTACAATGAGCAGTTCTTC
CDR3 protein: CSAPGLAFGYNEQFF

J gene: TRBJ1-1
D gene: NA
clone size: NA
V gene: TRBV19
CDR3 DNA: TGTGCCAGTAAGTCGAAGAACACTGAAGCTTTCTTT
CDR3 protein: CASKSKNTEAFF

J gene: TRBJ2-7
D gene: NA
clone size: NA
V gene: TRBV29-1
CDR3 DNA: TGCAGCGTTGAAAATAACATTGCGGACGCCTACGAGCAGTACTTC
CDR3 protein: CSVENNIADAYEQYF

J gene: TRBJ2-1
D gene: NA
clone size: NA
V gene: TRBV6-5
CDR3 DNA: TGTGCCAGCAGTTCCTCGGGACCTCACAATGAGCAGTTCTTC
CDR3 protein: CASSSSGPHNEQFF

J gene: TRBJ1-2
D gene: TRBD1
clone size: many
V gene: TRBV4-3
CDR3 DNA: TGCGCCAGCAGCCCGGGACAGGGGCTCTATGGCTACACCTTC
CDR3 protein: CASSPGQGLYGYTF

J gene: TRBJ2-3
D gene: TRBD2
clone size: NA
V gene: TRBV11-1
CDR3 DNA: TGTGCCAGCACCAAACGGGCTAGCGGGAGGGCCCTCACAGATACGCAGTATTTT
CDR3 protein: CASTKRASGRALTDTQYF

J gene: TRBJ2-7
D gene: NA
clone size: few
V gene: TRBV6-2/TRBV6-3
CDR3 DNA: TGTGCCAGCAGCTATGTGGGGGGCTACGAGCAGTACTTC
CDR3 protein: CASSYVGGYEQYF

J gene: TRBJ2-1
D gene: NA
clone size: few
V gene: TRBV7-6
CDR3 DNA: TGTGCCAGCAGCTTAGCCCAAGGGGTAGTGTTTGAGCAGTTCTTC
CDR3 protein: CASSLAQGVVFEQFF

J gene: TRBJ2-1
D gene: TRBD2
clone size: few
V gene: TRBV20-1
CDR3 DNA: TGCAGTGCCACTAGCGGGGGCAATGAGCAGTTCTTC
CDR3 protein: CSATSGGNEQFF

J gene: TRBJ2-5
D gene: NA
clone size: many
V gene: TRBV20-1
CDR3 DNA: TGCAGTGCTAGAGGACAAGACAGGGGAGGGGAGACCCAGTACTTC
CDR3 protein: CSARGQDRGGETQYF

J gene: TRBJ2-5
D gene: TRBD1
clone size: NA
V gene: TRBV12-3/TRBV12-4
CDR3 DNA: TGTGCCAGCAGTCGACAGGGCGAAAACCAAGAGACCCAGTACTTC
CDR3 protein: CASSRQGENQETQYF

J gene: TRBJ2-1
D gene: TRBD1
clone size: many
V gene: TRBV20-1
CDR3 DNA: TGCAGTGCTAGAGGGACAGGGCTCCCCAATGAGCAGTTCTTC
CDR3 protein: CSARGTGLPNEQFF

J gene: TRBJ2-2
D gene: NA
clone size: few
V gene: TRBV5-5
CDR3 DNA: TGTGCCAGCAGCGGGGGGCCCGGTGGCACCGGGGAGCTGTTTTTT
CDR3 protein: CASSGGPGGTGELFF

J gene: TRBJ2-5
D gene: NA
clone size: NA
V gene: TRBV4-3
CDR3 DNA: TGCGCCAGCAGCCAGGCCCGGGGGGAGACCCAGTACTTC
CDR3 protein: CASSQARGETQYF

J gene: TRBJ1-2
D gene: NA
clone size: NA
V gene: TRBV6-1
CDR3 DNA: TGTGCCAGTCTGCCGGGGGGCGGCTATGGCTACACCTTC
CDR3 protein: CASLPGGGYGYTF

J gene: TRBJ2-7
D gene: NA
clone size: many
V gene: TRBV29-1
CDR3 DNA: TGCAGCGTTGAAGGAGGGCAGGCTGACCCCTACGAGCAGTACTTC
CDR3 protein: CSVEGGQADPYEQYF

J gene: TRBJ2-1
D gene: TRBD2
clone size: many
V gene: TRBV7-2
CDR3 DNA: TGTGCCAGCAGCCCGTCGGGGGGGGCGGCTGAGCAGTTCTTC
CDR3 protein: CASSPSGGAAEQFF

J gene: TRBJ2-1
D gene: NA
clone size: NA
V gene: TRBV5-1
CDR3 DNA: TGCGCCAGCAGGATTCCGGACAGCCTTTACAATGAGCAGTTCTTC
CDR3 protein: CASRIPDSLYNEQFF

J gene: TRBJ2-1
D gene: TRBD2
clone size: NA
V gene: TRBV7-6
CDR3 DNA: TGTGCCAGCAGCTTACTTCAAATAGCGGGATTCGGGAATGAGCAGTTCTTC
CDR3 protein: CASSLLQIAGFGNEQFF

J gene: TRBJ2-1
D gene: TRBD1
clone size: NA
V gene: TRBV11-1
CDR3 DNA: TGTGCCAGCAGCTGGGATCGGGACAGGCAGAACAATGAGCAGTTCTTC
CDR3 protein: CASSWDRDRQNNEQFF

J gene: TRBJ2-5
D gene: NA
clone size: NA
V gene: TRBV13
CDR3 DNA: TGTGCCAGCAGTCACGAGAGGGGACAAGAGACCCAGTACTTC
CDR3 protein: CASSHERGQETQYF

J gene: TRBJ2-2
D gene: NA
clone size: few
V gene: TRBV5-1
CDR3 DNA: TGCGCCAGCAGGAGTGCGAACACCGGGGAGCTGTTTTTT
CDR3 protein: CASRSANTGELFF

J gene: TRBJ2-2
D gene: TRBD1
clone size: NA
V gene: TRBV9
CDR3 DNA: TGTGCCAGCAGCACCCCACAGGGGGCCCCGAACACCGGGGAGCTGTTTTTT
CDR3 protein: CASSTPQGAPNTGELFF

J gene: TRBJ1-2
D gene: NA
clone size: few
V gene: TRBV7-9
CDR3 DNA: TGTGCCAGCAGGGGGGCTGGCTACACCTTC
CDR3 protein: CASRGAGYTF

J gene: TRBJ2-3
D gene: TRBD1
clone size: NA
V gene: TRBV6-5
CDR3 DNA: TGTGCCAGCAGTTGGACAGGGGAAGATACGCAGTATTTT
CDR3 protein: CASSWTGEDTQYF

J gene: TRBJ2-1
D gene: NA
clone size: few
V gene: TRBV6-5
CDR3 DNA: TGTGCCAGCAGTTACTACCCAGGCAATGAGCAGTTCTTC
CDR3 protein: CASSYYPGNEQFF

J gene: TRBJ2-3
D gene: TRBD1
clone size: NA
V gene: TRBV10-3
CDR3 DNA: TGTGCCATCAGTGAGGGGACAGGGCGGAATACGCAGTATTTT
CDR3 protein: CAISEGTGRNTQYF

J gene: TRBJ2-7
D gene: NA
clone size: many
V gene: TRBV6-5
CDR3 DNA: TGTGCCAGCAGTTACTCGATCTGTGTCAGGGCCCTCTACGAGCAGTACTTC
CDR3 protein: CASSYSICVRALYEQYF

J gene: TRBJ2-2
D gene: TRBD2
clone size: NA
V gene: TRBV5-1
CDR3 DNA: TGCGCCAGCAGCTTGGCCGAGCGGGAAGCGAACACCGGGGAGCTGTTTTTT
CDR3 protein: CASSLAEREANTGELFF

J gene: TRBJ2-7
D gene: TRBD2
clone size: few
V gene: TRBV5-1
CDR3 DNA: TGCGCCAGCAACCCGGGGGGTTCGAACTACGAGCAGTACTTC
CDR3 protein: CASNPGGSNYEQYF

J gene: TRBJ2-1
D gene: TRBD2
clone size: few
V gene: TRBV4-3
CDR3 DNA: TGCGCCAGCAGCCAAGAAGGCCCTCTAGCGGGCGATGAGCAGTTCTTC
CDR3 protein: CASSQEGPLAGDEQFF

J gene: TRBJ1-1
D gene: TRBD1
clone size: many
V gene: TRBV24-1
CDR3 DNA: TGTGCCACCAGTGACGTCACAGGGGGTGAAGCTTTCTTT
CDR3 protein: CATSDVTGGEAFF

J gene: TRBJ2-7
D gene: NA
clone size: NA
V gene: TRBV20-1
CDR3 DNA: TGCAGTGCTAGAGAGGACTACAACGAGCAGTACTTC
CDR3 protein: CSAREDYNEQYF

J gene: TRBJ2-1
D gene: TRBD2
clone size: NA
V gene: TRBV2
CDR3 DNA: TGTGCCAGCAGGGGACTAGCGACGCCGAATGAGCAGTTCTTC
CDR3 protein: CASRGLATPNEQFF

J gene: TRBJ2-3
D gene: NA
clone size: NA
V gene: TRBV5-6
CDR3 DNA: TGTGCCAGCAGCTTGGCCGTGGAGTGGAACACAGATACGCAGTATTTT
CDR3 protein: CASSLAVEWNTDTQYF

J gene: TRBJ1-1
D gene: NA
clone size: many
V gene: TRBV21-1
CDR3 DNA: TGTGCCAGCAGCAATAACGATTGGGGGGGGCGAGAATCTGAAGCTTTCTTT
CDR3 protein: CASSNNDWGGRESEAFF

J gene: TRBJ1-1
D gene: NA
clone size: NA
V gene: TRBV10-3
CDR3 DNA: TGTGCCATCAGTGCCTCGGCGAACACTGAAGCTTTCTTT
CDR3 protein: CAISASANTEAFF

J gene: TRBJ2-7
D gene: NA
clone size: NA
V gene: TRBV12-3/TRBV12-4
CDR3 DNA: TGTGCCAGCAGCCACTCCTTGAGTGCAACTGTCTACGAGCAGTACTTC
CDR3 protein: CASSHSLSATVYEQYF

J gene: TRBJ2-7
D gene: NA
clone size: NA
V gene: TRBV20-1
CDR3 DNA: TGCAGTTACACAGGTAGCTCCTACGAGCAGAACTTC
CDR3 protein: CSYTGSSYEQNF

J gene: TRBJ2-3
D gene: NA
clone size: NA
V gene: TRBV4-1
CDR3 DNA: TGCGCCAGCAGCCAAGATAGTGGGGCAGGAAACCTCACAGATACGCAGTATTTT
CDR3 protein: CASSQDSGAGNLTDTQYF

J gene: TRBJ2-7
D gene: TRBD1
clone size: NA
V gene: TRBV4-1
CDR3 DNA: TGCGCCAGCAGCCAAGTTAATCTAGGACAGGGGTCTTACTACGAGCAGTACTTC
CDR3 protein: CASSQVNLGQGSYYEQYF

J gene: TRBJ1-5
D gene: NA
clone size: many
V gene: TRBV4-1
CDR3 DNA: TGCGCCAGCAGCCAAGTCCTAGCAGACAATCAGCCCCAGCATTTT
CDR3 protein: CASSQVLADNQPQHF

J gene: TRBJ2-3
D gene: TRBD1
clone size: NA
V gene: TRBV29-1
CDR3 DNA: TGCAGCGTTGAGGGACAGGGGGACTTCACAGATACGCAGTATTTT
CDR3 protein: CSVEGQGDFTDTQYF

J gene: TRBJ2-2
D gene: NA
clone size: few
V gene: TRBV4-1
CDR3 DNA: TGCGCCAGCAGGTCGACGTTGGGGGGTATGGCCGGGGAGCTGTTTTTT
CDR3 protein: CASRSTLGGMAGELFF

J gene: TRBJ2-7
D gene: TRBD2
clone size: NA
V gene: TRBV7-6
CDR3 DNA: TGTGCCAGCAGCCCGCGGACTAGCGGGCCTATCTACGAGCAGTACTTC
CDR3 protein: CASSPRTSGPIYEQYF

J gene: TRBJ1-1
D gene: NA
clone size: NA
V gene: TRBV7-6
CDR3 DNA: TGTGCCAGCAGCTTAGAGAGGTCAGGGGAAGGCACTGAAGCTTTCTTT
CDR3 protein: CASSLERSGEGTEAFF

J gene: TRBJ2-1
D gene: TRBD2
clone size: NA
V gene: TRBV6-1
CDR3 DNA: TGTGCCAGCAGTATAGCGGGGAGCTCCTACAATGAGCAGTTCTTC
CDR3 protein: CASSIAGSSYNEQFF

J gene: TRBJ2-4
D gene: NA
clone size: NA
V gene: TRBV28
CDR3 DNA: TGTGCCAGCAGTCCAAGGGGGGTTTCAGGCAAAAACATTCAGTACTTC
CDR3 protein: CASSPRGVSGKNIQYF

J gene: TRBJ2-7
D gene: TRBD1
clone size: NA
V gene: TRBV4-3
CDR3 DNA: TGCGCCAGCAGTGCGAGTACAGGGGGTCTTTACGAGCAGTACTTC
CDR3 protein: CASSASTGGLYEQYF

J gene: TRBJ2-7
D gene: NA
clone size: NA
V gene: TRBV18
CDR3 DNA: TGTGCCAGCTCACCCGTGGACGGTGACTACGAGCAGTACTTC
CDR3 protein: CASSPVDGDYEQYF